Shown below are 25 T cell receptor beta chains from a single sample sequenced in a study of response to subunit inactivated influenza vaccine. TCRdb recomputed calls from the RT-PCR reads with MiXCR, one row per CDR3 protein. The sample carries fewer than 350,000 distinct CDR3 sequences, around a fifth recorded once. The sequences come from PBMCs from blood, collected 21 months after vaccination. These receptors originate from a man between 50 and 69 years old who received an inactivated influenza vaccine.

The J gene is TRBJ2-7, the V gene TRBV4-2, with TRBD1 matching 9 bases. From germline, CDR1 is LGHNA and CDR2 YNFKEQ. J gave up 6 bases and V 4 bases, and 13 bases lay outside the gene matches. The CDR3 is 16 amino acids. Written as DNA, the CDR3 is TGTGCCAGCAGCCTTGTAGGGACAGGGCAAAGGGTCGAGCAGTACTTC. The encoded protein is CASSLVGTGQRVEQYF.

This chain connects TRBV7-9 to TRBJ2-1; D possibly corresponds to TRBD2 (6 bases). This CDR3 has 15 amino acids. Germline CDR1 SEHNR, CDR2 FQNEAQ (reference sequence). V shed 2 bases and J shed 5 bases, with 13 bases lying between them. For the CDR3, the DNA is TGTGCCAGCAGCTTATACGGCGGCGGGGACAATGAGCAGTTCTTC. Amino acids: CASSLYGGGDNEQFF.

This clonotype occurred a few times. The chain joins TRBV19 to TRBJ2-1, with D possibly being TRBD1 or TRBD2 (5 bases each). Germline V gene data show CDR1 as LNHDA and CDR2 as SQIVND (reference sequence). The length of the CDR3 is 11 residues. V was clipped by 7 bases and J by 15 bases, with 16 bases between them. In DNA form, the CDR3 reads TGTGCCAGTATCCAGGGACCCCGCCTGTTCTTC. Translating it yields CASIQGPRLFF.

This clonotype was seen many times. The CDR3 region is CASSPPLGEIQPQHF. CDR3 nucleotides: TGTGCCAGCAGCCCGCCCCTCGGGGAGATTCAGCCCCAGCATTTT. The chain combines TRBV28 with TRBJ1-5; D ambiguous. Trimming cost V 6 bases and J 6 bases, with 18 bases left between them. The CDR3 contains 15 residues. Looked up from germline, CDR1 is MDHEN and CDR2 is SYDVKM.

This clonotype was seen a handful of times. The CDR3 protein is CASSFFPDRGGGYTF. The CDR3 coding sequence is TGTGCCAGCAGCTTCTTCCCGGACAGGGGCGGAGGCTACACCTTC. This chain connects TRBV28 to TRBJ1-2, with 9 bases lining up with TRBD1. J was trimmed by 8 bases and V by 6 bases; bases with no gene match: 13. The length of the CDR3 is 15 residues. CDR1 is MDHEN and CDR2 is SYDVKM in the germline V gene.

This clonotype came up a few times. In DNA form, the CDR3 reads TGCGCCAGCAGTGCCGGACTGTTAAGCACAGATACGCAGTATTTT. Residues: CASSAGLLSTDTQYF. The chain joins TRBV10-1 to TRBJ2-3; the D gene is possibly TRBD2 (5 bases). The V end was cut by 4 bases, the J end by 0 bases, with 11 bases between. The germline gives CDR1 WNHNN, CDR2 SYGVQD (reference sequence). The CDR3 extends over 15 amino acids.

This clonotype was seen a handful of times. The chain uses TRBV19 and TRBJ2-3; D is uncertain. V lost 5 bases and J 4 bases, leaving 13 bases between the germline ends. The germline CDR1 and CDR2 sequences are LNHDA and SQIVND (reference sequence). CDR3 length: 14 amino acids. The CDR3 loop is CASSWYGFADTQYF. In DNA, the CDR3 is TGTGCCAGTAGTTGGTACGGGTTTGCAGATACGCAGTATTTT.

This clonotype appeared a few times. The chain links TRBV5-1 to TRBJ1-1; the D gene is possibly TRBD1 (5 bases). Germline assignment: CDR1 SGHRS and CDR2 YFSETQ. Trimming pared 7 bases from V and 4 bases from J, leaving 20 bases between. The CDR3 spans 15 residues. The CDR3 loop is CASLVSGEGGTEAFF. CDR3 coding DNA: TGCGCCAGCCTCGTATCGGGGGAAGGTGGCACTGAAGCTTTCTTT.

The chain is built from TRBV7-6 and TRBJ2-1, with 8 bases matching TRBD2. CDR3 length: 15 residues. Germline V CDR1 and CDR2: SGHVS, FNYEAQ. J was trimmed by 4 bases and V by 7 bases; bases with no gene match: 9. In DNA, the CDR3 is TGTGCCAGCACGGAGCGGGAGACCATTTACAATGAGCAGTTCTTC. Its translation: CASTERETIYNEQFF.

This clonotype was seen a single time. The rearrangement links TRBV20-1 to TRBJ1-2, with TRBD1 matching 7 bases. With V trimmed by 1 base and J by 7 bases, 12 bases remained unmatched. There are 15 residues in the CDR3. The germline CDR1 and CDR2 sequences are DFQATT and SNEGSKA (reference sequence). CDR3 nucleotides: TGCAGTGCTAGAGCCTCGGGCAGGGGGGGACCTGGCTACACCTTC. This encodes CSARASGRGGPGYTF.

At least ten counts were recorded for this clonotype. This chain joins TRBV6-6 and TRBJ2-7; D remains unclear. CDR3 length: 13 residues. The ends were cut back, 11 bases at V and 3 bases at J, with 17 bases in the middle. Germline V CDR1 and CDR2: MNHNY, SVGAGI (reference sequence). CDR3 sequence (DNA): TGTGCCGGAATGGGTGTTACCCTCTACGAGCAGTACTTC. It codes for CAGMGVTLYEQYF.

This sequence joins TRBV7-2 and TRBJ2-5; 15 nucleotides agree with TRBD2. With V trimmed by 5 bases and J by 4 bases, 5 bases remained unmatched. From germline, CDR1 is SGHTA and CDR2 FQGNSA. This CDR3 spans 16 amino acids. This CDR3 reads CASSEGLAGGTETQYF. The CDR3, as DNA: TGTGCCAGCAGCGAGGGACTAGCGGGGGGAACAGAGACCCAGTACTTC. The whole variable domain, remainder taken from reference TRBV7-2 and TRBJ2-5, is GAGVSQSPSNKVTEKGKDVELRCDPISGHTALYWYRQSLGQGLEFLIYFQGNSAPDKSGLPSDRFSAERTGGSVSTLTIQRTQQEDSAVYLCASSEGLAGGTETQYFGPGTRLLVL.

The rearrangement links TRBV4-3 to TRBJ2-3; D gene unclear. V was shortened by 5 bases and J by 2 bases, with 5 bases between the two germline ends. The CDR3 is 12 amino acids. CDR1 is LGHNA and CDR2 is YSLEER in the germline V gene. The CDR3 DNA reads as TGCGCCAGCAGCTCAACCACAGATACGCAGTATTTT. This translates into CASSSTTDTQYF.

CDR3 region: CASSHDPTGEQYF. The CDR3 nucleotides read TGTGCCAGCAGCCACGACCCAACGGGGGAGCAGTACTTC. V and J are TRBV28 and TRBJ2-7; tentatively, D is TRBD2 (5 bases). The CDR3 runs 13 residues. V lost 6 bases, J lost 7 bases, and 16 bases lay in between. Germline lookup yields CDR1 MDHEN and CDR2 SYDVKM.

In its sample, this clonotype was seen many times. The chain has TRBV10-3 and TRBJ2-1; the match to TRBD2 covers 7 bases. Germline V lookup: CDR1 ENHRY, CDR2 SYGVKD. The CDR3 runs 16 residues. The V and J ends lost 5 bases and 0 bases, in that order; junction bases with no gene match: 7. CDR3 in DNA: TGTGCCATCAGTAACGCGGGAGCTACCTCCTACAATGAGCAGTTCTTC. Translation: CAISNAGATSYNEQFF.

In this sample, this clonotype turned up a few times. The chain is built from TRBV7-9 and TRBJ1-6; D uncertain. V was pared by 8 bases and J by 0 bases, with 14 bases between. The CDR3 loop spans 16 amino acids. The germline V gene has CDR1 SEHNR and CDR2 FQNEAQ (reference sequence). CDR3 DNA: TGTGCCAGCTCGACGGCGTTGAGCTCCTATAATTCACCCCTCCACTTT. It yields the protein CASSTALSSYNSPLHF.

This clonotype was seen more than once but under ten times. V usage is TRBV2 and J usage is TRBJ2-2; D unresolved. V lost 6 bases, J lost 3 bases, and 5 bases lay in between. Germline CDR1 and CDR2: SNHLY and FYNNEI. The length of the CDR3 is 12 residues. In DNA, the CDR3 is TGTGCCAGCAGCGTCGACACCGGGGAGCTGTTTTTT. It translates to CASSVDTGELFF. The full variable domain, in which reference TRBV2 and TRBJ2-2 provide the parts outside the CDR3, is EPEVTQTPSHQVTQMGQEVILRCVPISNHLYFYWYRQILGQKVEFLVSFYNNEISEKSEIFDDQFSVERPDGSNFTLKIRSTKLEDSAMYFCASSVDTGELFFGEGSRLTVL.

This clonotype was seen a few times. The chain couples TRBV9 to TRBJ2-1; the D call may be TRBD1 or TRBD2 (5 bases each). Germline CDR1 reads SGDLS; CDR2 reads YYNGEE. Trimming took 4 bases from V and 3 from J, leaving 14 bases between them. The CDR3 sequence is 15 residues long. The CDR3 region has the DNA TGTGCCAGCAGCATGGGACCTAACCTCTACAATGAGCAGTTCTTC. Amino acid sequence: CASSMGPNLYNEQFF.

This clonotype was detected only once. The rearrangement joins TRBV7-9 to TRBJ2-7; weak D call: TRBD2 (6 bases). Trimming removed 5 bases at V and 3 bases at J, with 20 bases between. CDR3 length equals 16 residues. Germline CDR1 and CDR2: SEHNR and FQNEAQ (reference sequence). CDR3: CASSKTGTSSNYEQYF. The CDR3 DNA is TGTGCCAGCAGCAAAACCGGGACTTCCTCTAACTACGAGCAGTACTTC.

This clonotype was counted only a few times. This chain links TRBV20-1 with TRBJ1-5; D gene ambiguous. V lost 2 bases to trimming and J lost 0 bases, with 5 bases between them. This CDR3 spans 13 amino acids. CDR1 is DFQATT, CDR2 SNEGSKA, per germline (reference sequence). In DNA form, the CDR3 reads TGCAGTGCTAGACTGACTAGCAATCAGCCCCAGCATTTT. This codes for CSARLTSNQPQHF.

This clonotype was observed many times. The chain couples TRBV12-3 or TRBV12-4 to TRBJ2-6; D gene ambiguous. The CDR3 contains 13 residues. The ends were cut back, 3 bases at V and 0 bases at J, with 0 bases in the middle. The CDR3 here is CASSFSGANVLTF. CDR3 nucleotide sequence: TGTGCCAGCAGTTTCTCTGGGGCCAACGTCCTGACTTTC.

The CDR3 DNA sequence: TGCAGCGTAGCACAGGGAACCATCTCCTACAATGAGCAGTTCTTC. Its protein product is CSVAQGTISYNEQFF. The rearrangement uses TRBV29-1 and TRBJ2-1; D is possibly TRBD1 (6 bases). Germline V gives CDR1 SQVTM, CDR2 ANQGSEA. Trimming left V 6 bases short and J 0 bases short, with 15 bases between. The CDR3 length is 15 residues.

The chain couples TRBV30 to TRBJ2-5; unclear D gene. V lost 3 bases and J 0 bases, leaving 8 bases between the germline ends. The CDR3 spans 13 residues. Germline CDR1 reads GTSNPN; CDR2 reads SVGIG (reference sequence). CDR3 in amino acids: CAWRSANQETQYF. CDR3 DNA: TGTGCCTGGAGAAGCGCTAACCAAGAGACCCAGTACTTC. Combining the CDR3 with reference TRBV30 and TRBJ2-5 gives the whole variable domain SQTIHQWPATLVQPVGSPLSLECTVEGTSNPNLYWYRQAAGRGLQLLFYSVGIGQISSEVPQNLSASRPQDRQFILSSKKLLLSDSGFYLCAWRSANQETQYFGPGTRLLVL.

The table lists this clonotype with many counts. This chain joins TRBV7-9 and TRBJ2-7; 8 bases are shared with TRBD1. CDR3 length: 14 residues. After removal of 6 bases from V and 0 bases from J, the junction contained 4 bases not matched to a gene. Germline values: CDR1 SEHNR, CDR2 FQNEAQ (reference sequence). The CDR3 sequence: CASRPGTGSYEQYF. CDR3 DNA sequence: TGTGCCAGCAGACCCGGGACAGGCTCCTACGAGCAGTACTTC.

The chain has TRBV29-1 and TRBJ2-2; D possibly corresponds to TRBD1 (6 bases). Germline V lookup: CDR1 SQVTM, CDR2 ANQGSEA. The V end was cut by 5 bases, the J end by 3 bases, with 10 bases between. The CDR3 contains 13 residues. CDR3 in DNA: TGCAGCGTTTACAGGGCCGACACCGGGGAGCTGTTTTTT. Its protein is CSVYRADTGELFF.